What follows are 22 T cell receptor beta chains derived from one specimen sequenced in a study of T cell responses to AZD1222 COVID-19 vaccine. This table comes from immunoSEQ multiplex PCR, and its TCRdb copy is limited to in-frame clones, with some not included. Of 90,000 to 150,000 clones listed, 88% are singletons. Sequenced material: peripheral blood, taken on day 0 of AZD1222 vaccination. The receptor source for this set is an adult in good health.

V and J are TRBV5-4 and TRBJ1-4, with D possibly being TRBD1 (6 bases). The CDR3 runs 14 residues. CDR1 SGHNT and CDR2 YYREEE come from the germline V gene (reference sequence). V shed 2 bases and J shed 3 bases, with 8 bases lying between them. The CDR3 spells CASSFGGPNEKLFF. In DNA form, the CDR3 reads TGTGCCAGCAGCTTCGGGGGCCCTAATGAAAAACTGTTTTTT.

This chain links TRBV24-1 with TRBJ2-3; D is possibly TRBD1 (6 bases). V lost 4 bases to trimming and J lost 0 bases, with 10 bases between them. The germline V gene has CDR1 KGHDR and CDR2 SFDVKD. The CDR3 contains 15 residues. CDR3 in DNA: TGTGCCACCAGTGACCCCGGACAGAGCACAGATACGCAGTATTTT. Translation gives CATSDPGQSTDTQYF.

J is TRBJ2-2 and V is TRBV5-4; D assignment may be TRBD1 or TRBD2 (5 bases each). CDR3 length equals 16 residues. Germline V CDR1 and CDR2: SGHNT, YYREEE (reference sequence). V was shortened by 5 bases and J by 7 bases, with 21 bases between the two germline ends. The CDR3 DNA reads TGTGCCAGCAGATCTACGAGGGGTTCTTGGGACGGGGAGCTGTTTTTT. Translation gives CASRSTRGSWDGELFF.

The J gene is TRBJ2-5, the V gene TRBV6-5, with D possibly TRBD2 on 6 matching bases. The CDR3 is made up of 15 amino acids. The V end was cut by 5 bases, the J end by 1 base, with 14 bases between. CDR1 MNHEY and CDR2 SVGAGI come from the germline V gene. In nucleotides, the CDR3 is TGTGCCAGCAGTCGACTAGGGGCCCCCCAAGAGACCCAGTACTTC. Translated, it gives CASSRLGAPQETQYF.

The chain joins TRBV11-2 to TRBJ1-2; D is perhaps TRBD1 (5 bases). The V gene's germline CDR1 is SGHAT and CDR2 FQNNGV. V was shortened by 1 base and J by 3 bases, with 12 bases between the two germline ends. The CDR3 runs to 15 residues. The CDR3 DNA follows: TGTGCCAGCAGCTTAGTAGACAGCTGGTACTATGGCTACACCTTC. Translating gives CASSLVDSWYYGYTF.

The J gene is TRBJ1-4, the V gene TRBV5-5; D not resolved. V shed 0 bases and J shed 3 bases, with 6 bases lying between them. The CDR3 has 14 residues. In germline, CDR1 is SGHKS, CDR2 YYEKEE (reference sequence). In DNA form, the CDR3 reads TGTGCCAGCAGCTTGGGGATTGCTAATGAAAAACTGTTTTTT. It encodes CASSLGIANEKLFF.

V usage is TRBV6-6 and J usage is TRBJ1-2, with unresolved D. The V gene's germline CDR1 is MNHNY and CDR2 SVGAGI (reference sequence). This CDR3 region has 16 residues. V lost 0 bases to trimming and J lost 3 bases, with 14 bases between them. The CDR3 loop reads CASSYSLNPNYYGYTF. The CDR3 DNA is TGTGCCAGCAGTTACTCGTTAAATCCCAATTACTATGGCTACACCTTC.

CDR3 amino acids: CASSHRGQGAFGYTF. The CDR3 DNA is TGCGCCAGCAGCCATCGCGGACAGGGGGCATTTGGCTACACCTTC. V and J are TRBV4-3 and TRBJ1-2; 11 bases match TRBD1. The germline CDR1 and CDR2 sequences are LGHNA and YSLEER. The V segment lost 3 bases and the J segment 7 bases; nucleotides outside the gene matches: 7. This CDR3 is 15 amino acids long.

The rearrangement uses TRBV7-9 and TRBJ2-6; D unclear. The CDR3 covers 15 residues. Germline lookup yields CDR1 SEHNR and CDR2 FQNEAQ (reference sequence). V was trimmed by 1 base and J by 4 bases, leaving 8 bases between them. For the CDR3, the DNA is TGTGCCAGCAGCTTAGGAGTTGGAGGGGCCAACGTCCTGACTTTC. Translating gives CASSLGVGGANVLTF.

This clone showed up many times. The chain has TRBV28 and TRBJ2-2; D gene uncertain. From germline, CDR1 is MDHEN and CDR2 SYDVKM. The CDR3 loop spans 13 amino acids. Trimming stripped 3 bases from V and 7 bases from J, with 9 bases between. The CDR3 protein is CASSFRAIGELFF. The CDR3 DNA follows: TGTGCCAGCAGTTTCCGGGCGATCGGGGAGCTGTTTTTT.

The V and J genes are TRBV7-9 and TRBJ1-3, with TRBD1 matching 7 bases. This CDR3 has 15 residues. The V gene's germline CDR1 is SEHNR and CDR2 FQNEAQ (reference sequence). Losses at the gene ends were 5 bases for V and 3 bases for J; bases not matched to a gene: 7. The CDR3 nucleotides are TGTGCCAGCAGCGAACCGAGGGGGCGTGGAAACACCATATATTTT. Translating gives CASSEPRGRGNTIYF. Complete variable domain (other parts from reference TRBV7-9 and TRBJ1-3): DTGVSQNPRHKITKRGQNVTFRCDPISEHNRLYWYRQTLGQGPEFLTYFQNEAQLEKSRLLSDRFSAERPKGSFSTLEIQRTEQGDSAMYLCASSEPRGRGNTIYFGEGSWLTVV.

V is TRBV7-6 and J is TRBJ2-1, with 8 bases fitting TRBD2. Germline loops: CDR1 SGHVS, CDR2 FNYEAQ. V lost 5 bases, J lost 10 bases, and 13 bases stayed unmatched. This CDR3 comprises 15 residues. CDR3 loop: CASSGPGLGMGEQFF. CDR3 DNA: TGTGCCAGCAGCGGCCCGGGACTAGGGATGGGGGAGCAGTTCTTC.

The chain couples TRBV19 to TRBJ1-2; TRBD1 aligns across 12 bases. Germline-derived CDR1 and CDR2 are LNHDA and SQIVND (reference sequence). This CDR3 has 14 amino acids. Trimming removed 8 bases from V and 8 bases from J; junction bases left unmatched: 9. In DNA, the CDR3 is TGTGCCAGTCGGGACAGGGGGCGCTTGGGGGGCTACACCTTC. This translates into CASRDRGRLGGYTF.

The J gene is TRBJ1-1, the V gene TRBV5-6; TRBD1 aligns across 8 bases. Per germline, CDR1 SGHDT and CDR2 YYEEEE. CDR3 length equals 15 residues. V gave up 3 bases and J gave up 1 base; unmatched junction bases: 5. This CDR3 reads CASSSLDRANTEAFF. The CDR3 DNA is TGTGCCAGCAGCTCCTTGGACAGGGCGAACACTGAAGCTTTCTTT.

Here the CDR3 DNA reads TGCGCCAGCAGCTCGACCACAGCGTCCAATGAGCAGTTCTTC. The encoded protein is CASSSTTASNEQFF. This chain uses TRBV5-1 with TRBJ2-1, with D hard to call. Trimming removed 3 bases from V and 6 bases from J, with 13 bases in between. CDR1 SGHRS and CDR2 YFSETQ come from the germline V gene. This CDR3 region has 14 residues. Supplemented by reference TRBV5-1 and TRBJ2-1, the full variable domain reads KAGVTQTPRYLIKTRGQQVTLSCSPISGHRSVSWYQQTPGQGLQFLFEYFSETQRNKGNFPGRFSGRQFSNSRSEMNVSTLELGDSALYLCASSSTTASNEQFFGPGTRLTVL.

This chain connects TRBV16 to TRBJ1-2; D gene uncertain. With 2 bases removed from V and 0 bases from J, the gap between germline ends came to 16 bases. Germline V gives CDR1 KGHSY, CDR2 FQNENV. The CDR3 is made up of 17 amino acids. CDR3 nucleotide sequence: TGTGCCAGCAGCCAAAACCCCGCCGGCGGGGCTAACTATGGCTACACCTTC. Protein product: CASSQNPAGGANYGYTF.

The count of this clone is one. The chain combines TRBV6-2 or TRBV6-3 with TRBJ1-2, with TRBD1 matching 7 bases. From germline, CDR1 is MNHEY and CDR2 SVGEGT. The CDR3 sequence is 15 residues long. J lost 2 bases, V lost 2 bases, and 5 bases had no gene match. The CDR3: CASSYIETGNYGYTF. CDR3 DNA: TGTGCCAGCAGTTACATCGAGACAGGGAACTATGGCTACACCTTC.

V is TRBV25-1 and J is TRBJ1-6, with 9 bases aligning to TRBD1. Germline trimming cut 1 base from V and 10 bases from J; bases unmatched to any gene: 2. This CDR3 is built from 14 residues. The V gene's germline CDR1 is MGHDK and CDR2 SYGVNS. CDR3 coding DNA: TGTGCCAGCAGTGAATTGGACAGGGGATCACCCCTCCACTTT. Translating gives CASSELDRGSPLHF.

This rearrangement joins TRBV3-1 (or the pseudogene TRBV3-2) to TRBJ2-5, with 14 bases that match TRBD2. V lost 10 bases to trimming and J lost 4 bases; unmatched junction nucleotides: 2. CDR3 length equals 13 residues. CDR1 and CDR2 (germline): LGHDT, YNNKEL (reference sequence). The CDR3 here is CATGLAGGETQYF. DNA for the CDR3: TGTGCCACTGGACTAGCGGGGGGAGAGACCCAGTACTTC.

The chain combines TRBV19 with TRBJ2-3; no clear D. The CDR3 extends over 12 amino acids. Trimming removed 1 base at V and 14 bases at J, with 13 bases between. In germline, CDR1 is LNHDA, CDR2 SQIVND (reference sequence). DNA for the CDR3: TGTGCCAGTAGTATAGTGGGCCAACTGACGTATTTT. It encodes CASSIVGQLTYF.

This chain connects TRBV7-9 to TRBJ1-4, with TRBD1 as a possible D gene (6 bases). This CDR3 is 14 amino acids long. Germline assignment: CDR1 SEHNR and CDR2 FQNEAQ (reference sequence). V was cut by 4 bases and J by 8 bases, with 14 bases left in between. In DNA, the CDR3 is TGTGCCAGCAGCTCCACAGGACAGAGAGAAAAACTGTTTTTT. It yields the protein CASSSTGQREKLFF. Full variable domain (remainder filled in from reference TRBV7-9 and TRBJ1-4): DTGVSQNPRHKITKRGQNVTFRCDPISEHNRLYWYRQTLGQGPEFLTYFQNEAQLEKSRLLSDRFSAERPKGSFSTLEIQRTEQGDSAMYLCASSSTGQREKLFFGSGTQLSVL.

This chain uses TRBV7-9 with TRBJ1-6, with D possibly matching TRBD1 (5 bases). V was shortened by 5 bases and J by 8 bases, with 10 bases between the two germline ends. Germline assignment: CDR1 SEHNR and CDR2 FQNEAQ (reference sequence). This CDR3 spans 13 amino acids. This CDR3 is CASSRDSDSPLHF. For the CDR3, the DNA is TGTGCCAGCAGCCGGGACTCCGATTCACCCCTCCACTTT. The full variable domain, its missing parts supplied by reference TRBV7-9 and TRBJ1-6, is DTGVSQNPRHKITKRGQNVTFRCDPISEHNRLYWYRQTLGQGPEFLTYFQNEAQLEKSRLLSDRFSAERPKGSFSTLEIQRTEQGDSAMYLCASSRDSDSPLHFGNGTRLTVT.